These 27 T cell receptor beta chains were sequenced from one sample in a study of human T cells and chemical hapten exposure. Described time point: patch test 3, about 24 weeks after DPC sensitization. Indicated treatment: therapeutic diphenylcyclopropenone sensitization with weekly scalp DPC. MiXCR, applied by TCRdb to the RACE reads, yields one record per CDR3 protein. The sample has tens of thousands of distinct CDR3 sequences, approximately 10% seen once; the top ten hold about 3.5%. Sequences were derived from whole blood, sampled in connection with sensitization to the hapten diphenylcyclopropenone (DPC). The source of these receptors is a woman aged 45-60 years with alopecia areata. Some clones in this sample may be carry-over from other donors' samples.

This clonotype was seen a few times. V gene TRBV2 combines with J gene TRBJ1-2; D not certain. The germline V gene encodes CDR1 SNHLY and CDR2 FYNNEI. V lost 7 bases to trimming and J lost 0 bases, with 15 bases between them. CDR3 size: 15 residues. The CDR3 spells CASKEGVSSNYGYTF. DNA of the CDR3: TGTGCCAGCAAGGAGGGAGTCTCCTCTAACTATGGCTACACCTTC.

There are many counts of this clonotype. The chain combines TRBV7-2 with TRBJ2-1; D possibly matches TRBD1 or TRBD2 (5 bases each). V was cut by 5 bases and J by 4 bases, with 15 bases left in between. Germline CDR1 reads SGHTA; CDR2 reads FQGNSA. The CDR3 runs 15 residues. CDR3 bases: TGTGCCAGCAGCCGGAGACAGAGGGAGTACAATGAGCAGTTCTTC. This encodes CASSRRQREYNEQFF.

This clonotype was seen ten or more times. The gene calls are TRBV7-2 and TRBJ1-5; no clear D gene. The CDR3 runs 13 residues. V shed 5 bases and J shed 5 bases, with 10 bases lying between them. Germline CDR1 and CDR2: SGHTA and FQGNSA. For the CDR3, the DNA is TGTGCCAGCAGCCCCCGCAGTGATCAGCCCCAGCATTTT. The encoded protein is CASSPRSDQPQHF. The full variable domain, rest sourced from reference TRBV7-2 and TRBJ1-5, is GAGVSQSPSNKVTEKGKDVELRCDPISGHTALYWYRQSLGQGLEFLIYFQGNSAPDKSGLPSDRFSAERTGGSVSTLTIQRTQQEDSAVYLCASSPRSDQPQHFGDGTRLSIL.

In this sample, this clonotype turned up many times. The gene calls are TRBV29-1 and TRBJ2-7, with 7 bases that match TRBD1. Germline-derived CDR1 and CDR2 are SQVTM and ANQGSEA. Germline trimming cut 2 bases from V and 5 bases from J; bases unmatched to any gene: 3. CDR3 length: 12 residues. For the CDR3, the DNA is TGCAGCGTTGAACGAGGGGGCGACGAGCAGTACTTC. Translating gives CSVERGGDEQYF.

V and J are TRBV18 and TRBJ2-1, with 9 bases lining up with TRBD1. V lost 0 bases, J lost 12 bases, and 3 bases stayed unmatched. From germline, CDR1 is KGHSH and CDR2 LQKENI. The CDR3 has 13 residues. The CDR3 coding sequence is TGTGCCAGCTCACCACCGACGGGACAGGGGCAGTTCTTC. Its translation: CASSPPTGQGQFF. The full variable domain, completed using reference TRBV18 and TRBJ2-1, is NAGVMQNPRHLVRRRGQEARLRCSPMKGHSHVYWYRQLPEEGLKFMVYLQKENIIDESGMPKERFSAEFPKEGPSILRIQQVVRGDSAAYFCASSPPTGQGQFFGPGTRLTVL.

This clonotype turned up a few times. The chain joins TRBV9 to TRBJ2-5; 14 bases are shared with TRBD2. The V segment lost 0 bases and the J segment 5 bases; nucleotides outside the gene matches: 9. Germline V gene sequence: CDR1 SGDLS, CDR2 YYNGEE. The CDR3 contains 18 residues. CDR3 sequence reads: CASSVEWGTSGSWETQYF. The CDR3 DNA reads as TGTGCCAGCAGCGTAGAGTGGGGGACTAGCGGGAGCTGGGAGACCCAGTACTTC.

This clonotype was counted only a few times. This chain connects TRBV5-1 to TRBJ1-2; perhaps TRBD1 as D (5 bases). Germline V CDR1 and CDR2: SGHRS, YFSETQ. V was trimmed by 0 bases and J by 0 bases, leaving 12 bases between them. This CDR3 spans 16 amino acids. The CDR3 nucleotides are TGCGCCAGCAGCTTGGCTCAGGGTTCAGCTAACTATGGCTACACCTTC. This translates into CASSLAQGSANYGYTF.

This clonotype has a handful of counts. The rearrangement links TRBV7-2 to TRBJ2-5; 8 nucleotides match TRBD2. Germline loops: CDR1 SGHTA, CDR2 FQGNSA. The trim removed 2 bases at V and 4 bases at J, leaving 15 bases unmatched. The CDR3 extends over 18 amino acids. The CDR3 sequence is CASSLSYGISGRRETQYF. For the CDR3, the DNA is TGTGCCAGCAGCTTATCATACGGGATAAGCGGGAGACGAGAGACCCAGTACTTC.

This clonotype came up many times. The gene calls are TRBV10-3 and TRBJ2-7, with D possibly TRBD1 on 6 matching bases. V lost 7 bases and J 2 bases, leaving 12 bases between the germline ends. There are 13 residues in the CDR3. Germline values: CDR1 ENHRY, CDR2 SYGVKD. CDR3 sequence reads: CAIMGTKTYEQYF. For the CDR3, the DNA is TGTGCCATCATGGGGACAAAGACCTACGAGCAGTACTTC.

This clonotype has only a few counts. The chain has TRBV18 and TRBJ2-2; 7 bases map to TRBD2. The CDR3 covers 16 residues. Germline assignment: CDR1 KGHSH and CDR2 LQKENI. Trimming removed 6 bases from V and 1 base from J; junction bases left unmatched: 8. CDR3 nucleotides: TGTGCCAGCTCCCTAGGGGCGGGAGTGAACACCGGGGAGCTGTTTTTT. Its protein is CASSLGAGVNTGELFF.

This clonotype has more than one count but fewer than ten. J is TRBJ1-5 and V is TRBV29-1; 12 nucleotides align to TRBD1. The V and J ends lost 7 bases and 3 bases, in that order; junction bases with no gene match: 7. CDR1 and CDR2 (germline): SQVTM, ANQGSEA. The CDR3 length is 15 residues. CDR3 region: CSAAGTGGPNQPQHF. In nucleotides, the CDR3 is TGCAGCGCCGCGGGGACAGGGGGCCCCAATCAGCCCCAGCATTTT.

This clonotype was observed a handful of times. This rearrangement joins TRBV27 to TRBJ1-1; possibly TRBD1 for D (5 bases). The V end lost 7 bases, the J end lost 0 bases, and 15 bases lay between the germline ends. This CDR3 contains 15 residues. CDR1 MNHEY and CDR2 SMNVEV come from the germline V gene (reference sequence). DNA of the CDR3: TGTGCCAGCAAGGTATTGGGGGGGTTGAACACTGAAGCTTTCTTT. The encoded protein is CASKVLGGLNTEAFF.

The genes are TRBV27 and TRBJ2-1; the match to TRBD2 covers 10 bases. The trim removed 7 bases at V and 1 base at J, leaving 19 bases unmatched. Germline V gives CDR1 MNHEY, CDR2 SMNVEV (reference sequence). The CDR3 covers 20 residues. The CDR3 DNA reads as TGTGCCAGCACCTTCCTCAGACTAGCGGGTACTAGGAGATCCTACAATGAGCAGTTCTTC. Translation: CASTFLRLAGTRRSYNEQFF.

This clonotype occurred a few times. This chain connects TRBV3-1 to TRBJ1-1; no definite D call. Germline-derived CDR1 and CDR2 are LGHDT and YNNKEL (reference sequence). Trimming took 3 bases from V and 0 from J, leaving 8 bases between them. This CDR3 has 14 amino acids. The CDR3 coding sequence is TGTGCCAGCAGCCATAAGGACCTGAACACTGAAGCTTTCTTT. It yields the protein CASSHKDLNTEAFF.

This clonotype occurred a few times. CDR3: CSAIPTSGFDNEQFF. The CDR3 coding sequence is TGCAGTGCGATACCCACTAGCGGGTTCGACAATGAGCAGTTCTTC. The V call is TRBV20-1, the J call TRBJ2-1; 9 nucleotides match TRBD2. Germline V gene sequence: CDR1 DFQATT, CDR2 SNEGSKA (reference sequence). The CDR3 consists of 15 residues. Trimming at V came to 6 bases and at J to 5 bases, leaving 11 bases not matched to a gene.

This chain links TRBV7-9 with TRBJ2-7; 8 positions match TRBD1. The germline CDR1 and CDR2 sequences are SEHNR and FQNEAQ (reference sequence). The CDR3 has 18 residues. Losses at the gene ends were 4 bases for V and 2 bases for J; bases not matched to a gene: 16. For the CDR3, the DNA is TGTGCCAGCAGCTCAACGAAGCGCCCGGGACAGGACCCCTACGAGCAGTACTTC. Protein product: CASSSTKRPGQDPYEQYF.

This clonotype was recorded many times. The chain carries TRBV29-1 and TRBJ2-2, with 7 bases that match TRBD2. CDR1 SQVTM and CDR2 ANQGSEA come from the germline V gene. The ends lost 6 bases at V and 5 bases at J; junction bases unmatched: 12. The CDR3 length is 15 residues. DNA of the CDR3: TGCAGCGTAGGAATGAGCGGAGCGGGAACCGGGGAGCTGTTTTTT. As protein: CSVGMSGAGTGELFF.

The sample holds many counts of this clonotype. The rearrangement links TRBV7-2 to TRBJ2-7; 8 bases map to TRBD1. J gave up 6 bases and V 4 bases, and 2 bases lay outside the gene matches. The CDR3 length is 12 residues. Germline CDR1 and CDR2: SGHTA and FQGNSA. CDR3 nucleotides: TGTGCCAGCAGCTCGACAGGGGTCGAGCAGTACTTC. Translated: CASSSTGVEQYF.

The table lists this clonotype with a few counts. The chain uses TRBV12-3 or TRBV12-4 and TRBJ1-1; D not certain. Deletions cut 6 bases from V and 6 bases from J, with 14 bases between. The length of the CDR3 is 13 residues. The CDR3 DNA follows: TGTGCCAGCAGCCCCTATATGGCCCCTGAAGCTTTCTTT. Translated, it gives CASSPYMAPEAFF.

There are many counts of this clonotype. The V and J genes are TRBV7-2 and TRBJ1-2, with TRBD1 identical over 9 bases. Germline lookup yields CDR1 SGHTA and CDR2 FQGNSA. With 0 bases clipped from V and 2 bases from J, the junction kept 1 base outside the gene matches. There are 15 residues in the CDR3. The CDR3: CASSLAGTGNYGYTF. CDR3 nucleotides: TGTGCCAGCAGCTTAGCGGGGACAGGGAACTATGGCTACACCTTC.

The V call is TRBV7-9, the J call TRBJ2-3, with 9 bases fitting TRBD1. The ends lost 5 bases at V and 2 bases at J; junction bases unmatched: 5. This CDR3 contains 15 residues. The germline gives CDR1 SEHNR, CDR2 FQNEAQ (reference sequence). The DNA of the CDR3 is TGTGCCAGCAGCCGGGACAGGGCCGACACAGATACGCAGTATTTT. It is translated as CASSRDRADTDTQYF.

This clonotype was seen at least ten times. The rearrangement uses TRBV3-1 and TRBJ1-6; perhaps TRBD1 as D (5 bases). Trimming pared 4 bases from V and 14 bases from J, leaving 18 bases between. The CDR3 length is 14 residues. In germline, CDR1 is LGHDT, CDR2 YNNKEL (reference sequence). CDR3 bases: TGTGCCAGCAGCCCCACTCCCCAGGGAAAAACCCTCCACTTT. It is translated as CASSPTPQGKTLHF. The entire variable domain, with the rest obtained from reference TRBV3-1 and TRBJ1-6, is as follows: DTAVSQTPKYLVTQMGNDKSIKCEQNLGHDTMYWYKQDSKKFLKIMFSYNNKELIINETVPNRFSPKSPDKAHLNLHINSLELGDSAVYFCASSPTPQGKTLHFGNGTRLTVT.

The table lists this clonotype with a few counts. The V gene is TRBV11-2, the J gene TRBJ2-7; 14 bases line up with TRBD2. Looked up from germline, CDR1 is SGHAT and CDR2 is FQNNGV. The trim removed 5 bases at V and 12 bases at J, leaving 6 bases unmatched. The CDR3 spans 13 residues. The CDR3 DNA follows: TGTGCCAGCAGCCCGGGACTAGCGGGAGAGTTGTACTTC. Translating gives CASSPGLAGELYF.

This clonotype was seen a few times. One junction end does not reproduce the germline sequence, and a read error may be involved. This rearrangement joins TRBV3-1 to TRBJ1-6; D unresolved. There are 15 residues in the CDR3. CDR1 and CDR2 (germline): LGHDT, YNNKEL (reference sequence). The CDR3 here is CASSQERGPWSPLHF. Written as DNA, the CDR3 is TGCGCCAGCAGCCAAGAGCGAGGCCCGTGGTCACCCCTCCACTTT.

This clonotype was detected ten times or more. The genes are TRBV12-3 or TRBV12-4 and TRBJ1-3; D is perhaps TRBD1 (5 bases). The germline V and J ends were trimmed by 5 bases and 4 bases, with 9 bases remaining between them. The CDR3 contains 13 residues. The CDR3 DNA reads TGTGCCAGCAGTAGACAGTCCGGAAACACCATATATTTT. It yields the protein CASSRQSGNTIYF.

This clonotype was counted only a few times. This chain joins TRBV29-1 and TRBJ2-3, with 9 bases that match TRBD1. The CDR3 runs 14 residues. With V trimmed by 6 bases and J by 0 bases, 4 bases remained unmatched. CDR1 is SQVTM, CDR2 ANQGSEA, per germline. This chain's CDR3 is CSVRDRVSTDTQYF. As DNA, the CDR3 is TGCAGCGTGAGGGACAGGGTGAGCACAGATACGCAGTATTTT.

This clonotype was seen ten or more times. The V gene is TRBV27, the J gene TRBJ2-6, with D hard to call. Germline V gives CDR1 MNHEY, CDR2 SMNVEV (reference sequence). Between the trimmed V and J ends, which lost 3 bases and 0 bases, there was a span of 6 bases. This CDR3 has 15 amino acids. The CDR3 nucleotides read TGTGCCAGCAGTTTTACGGGCTCTGGGGCCAACGTCCTGACTTTC. Amino acids: CASSFTGSGANVLTF.